Each of the 2 T cell receptor beta chains below was sequenced from the same sample in a study of T cell responses to AZD1222 COVID-19 vaccine. The table came from immunoSEQ multiplex PCR; TCRdb's copy has only in-frame clones and leaves some out. The sample comprises about 190,000 clones, 90% to 95% of which are singletons, and approximately 9.6% rests with the top ten. Sequenced material: peripheral blood, taken on day 0 of AZD1222 vaccination. All receptors derive from an adult in good health.

The rearrangement links TRBV24-1 to TRBJ1-2; D unresolved. Trimming cost V 9 bases and J 5 bases, with 18 bases left between them. The CDR3 length is 14 residues. In germline, CDR1 is KGHDR, CDR2 SFDVKD. The CDR3: CATRPSGVNYGYTF. Written as DNA, the CDR3 is TGTGCCACCCGCCCGAGCGGGGTTAATTATGGCTACACCTTC.

This CDR3 reads CASSEFRGTGGNEQFF. CDR3 in DNA: TGTGCCAGCAGTGAATTCCGAGGGACAGGGGGCAATGAGCAGTTCTTC. The chain joins TRBV25-1 to TRBJ2-1; 11 bases map to TRBD1. There are 16 residues in the CDR3. Germline V gene lookup returns CDR1 MGHDK and CDR2 SYGVNS. The junction had 5 bases not matched to a gene; V was cut back by 1 base and J by 6 bases.